This TCR beta chain was recorded in a study of Graves' ophthalmopathy and Graves' hyperthyroidism. The V end lost 6 bases, the J end lost 4 bases, and 16 bases lay between the germline ends. This CDR3 comprises 15 residues. Germline V gene data show CDR1 as MNHEY and CDR2 as SMNVEV (reference sequence). RNA transcripts provided the template for amplifying TCR beta CDR3 regions. RT-PCR was first run with HTBI primers, then multiplex PCR in a second round. TCRdb re-called the multiplex PCR reads with MiXCR, one entry per CDR3 protein. The sample has over a million distinct CDR3 sequences; less than 45% are singletons.

This clonotype originated in an adult man with Graves' hyperthyroidism. The sample comprised peripheral blood or thyroid tissue (not recorded which). The J gene is TRBJ1-3, the V gene TRBV27; D uncertain. The chain's CDR3 is CASSRRRAGGNTIYF. The CDR3 bases are TGTGCCAGCAGCCGCCGGAGGGCAGGCGGAAACACCATATATTTT.